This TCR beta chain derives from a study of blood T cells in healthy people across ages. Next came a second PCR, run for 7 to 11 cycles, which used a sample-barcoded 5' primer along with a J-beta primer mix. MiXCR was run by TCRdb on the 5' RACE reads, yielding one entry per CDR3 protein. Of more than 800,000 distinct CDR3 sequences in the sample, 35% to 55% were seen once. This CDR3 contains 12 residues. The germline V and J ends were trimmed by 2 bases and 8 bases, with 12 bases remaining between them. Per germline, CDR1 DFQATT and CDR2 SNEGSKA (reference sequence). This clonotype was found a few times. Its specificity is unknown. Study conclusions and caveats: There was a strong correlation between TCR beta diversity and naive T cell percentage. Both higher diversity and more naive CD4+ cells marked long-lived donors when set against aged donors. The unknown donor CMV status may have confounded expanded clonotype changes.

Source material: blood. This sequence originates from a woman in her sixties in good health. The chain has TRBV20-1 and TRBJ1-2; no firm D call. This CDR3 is CSARPTSRGYTF. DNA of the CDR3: TGCAGTGCTAGACCTACCTCGAGGGGCTACACCTTC.